The 9 T cell receptor beta chains below come from one sample, sequenced in a study of tumor-infiltrating lymphocytes in primary liver carcinoma. From about 20-30 mg of unsorted bulk tissue, DNA and RNA were co-extracted together. Priming with a constant-region primer yielded TCR beta cDNA from about 510 ng total RNA. TCR beta libraries came from three nested multiplex PCR rounds using slightly modified ARM-PCR. Running 10 cycles apiece, the first two PCR rounds relied on TRBV1-TRBV30 forward primers together with a C-beta reverse primer. TCRdb called the multiplex PCR reads again in MiXCR, with one record for every CDR3 protein. The sample yields some 100,000 distinct CDR3 sequences, around 66% seen once. Sequenced material: liver tumor tissue from sampling region 2. Subset: tumor region T2, inferior pole. These receptor sequences come from a woman aged 55-70 years with primary liver carcinoma and hepatitis B virus infection.

Details on this clonotype: The CDR3 carries no conserved terminal phenylalanine or tryptophan, so it likely arises from a read error. This rearrangement joins TRBV10-3 to TRBJ1-1; 7 bases are a match to TRBD1. Germline V gene sequence: CDR1 ENHRY, CDR2 SYGVKD. The CDR3 is 15 residues long. The DNA of the CDR3 is TGTGCCATCAGTGATATCGTGGGGACAGACACCGAAGCTTTCCTT. It specifies CAISDIVGTDTEAFL.

With respect to this clonotype: Being one base from a much bigger clone, this may be a read error. V gene TRBV15 combines with J gene TRBJ2-1; a possible D gene is TRBD2 (5 bases). CDR3 length: 15 amino acids. In germline, CDR1 is LNHNV, CDR2 YYDKDF (reference sequence). V dropped 7 bases and J dropped 8 bases, with 21 bases sitting between them. CDR3 nucleotides: TGTGCCACCAACTCCATAGAAACTAGTCTCCATGAGCAGTTCTTC. Its protein is CATNSIETSLHEQFF.

The rearrangement joins TRBV7-3 to TRBJ2-1, with 8 bases lining up with TRBD2. The CDR3 runs 13 residues. The V segment lost 0 bases and the J segment 8 bases; nucleotides outside the gene matches: 0. From germline, CDR1 is SGHTA and CDR2 FQGTGA. The chain's CDR3 is CASSLTTSDEQFF. The CDR3 DNA is TGTGCCAGCAGCTTAACGACTAGCGATGAGCAGTTCTTC.

Turning to this clonotype: Given a much more abundant clone one base away, this may be a read error. This chain connects TRBV6-6 to TRBJ2-7; perhaps TRBD2 as D (5 bases). The length of the CDR3 is 15 residues. CDR1 is MNHNY and CDR2 is SVGAGI in the germline V gene (reference sequence). V was cut by 5 bases and J by 1 base, with 15 bases left in between. The CDR3 here is CASSTPEWESYEQYF. The CDR3 coding sequence is TGTGCCAGCAGTACCCCGGAGTGGGAGTCCTACGAGCAGTACTTC.

As for this clonotype: One junction end disagrees with the germline gene, perhaps due to a read error. The chain joins TRBV11-2 to TRBJ2-2, with D perhaps TRBD2 (6 bases). In germline, CDR1 is SGHAT, CDR2 FQNNGV. This CDR3 spans 17 amino acids. This chain's CDR3 is CVSSLVGGVRNTGELFF. The CDR3 DNA is TGTGTCAGCAGCTTAGTGGGGGGAGTGAGGAATACCGGGGAGCTGTTTTTT.

This clonotype was recorded only once. A much more abundant neighbour one base away suggests this may be a read error. The chain carries TRBV28 and TRBJ1-6; D not resolved. This CDR3 comprises 11 residues. Germline assignment: CDR1 MDHEN and CDR2 SYDVKM. V lost 6 bases to trimming and J lost 14 bases, with 11 bases between them. CDR3 protein: CASRWAPALHF. Written as DNA, the CDR3 is TGTGCCAGCAGGTGGGCTCCAGCCCTCCACTTT. The full variable domain, rest sourced from reference TRBV28 and TRBJ1-6, is DVKVTQSSRYLVKRTGEKVFLECVQDMDHENMFWYRQDPGLGLRLIYFSYDVKMKEKGDIPEGYSVSREKKERFSLILESASTNQTSMYLCASRWAPALHFGNGTRLTVT.

This clonotype was picked up a small number of times. A clone one base away is much larger, so this may be a read error. The chain couples TRBV12-3 or TRBV12-4 to TRBJ2-1, with D unclear. This CDR3 contains 12 residues. This CDR3 is CVSSKDRITQFF. In DNA, the CDR3 is TGTGTCAGCAGCAAGGATCGGATTACACAGTTCTTC.

Details on this clonotype: This may arise from a read error, as a much more abundant clone is one base away. The rearrangement uses TRBV5-6 and TRBJ2-1; D is unresolved. Germline CDR1 and CDR2: SGHDT and YYEEEE. V lost 2 bases and J 9 bases, leaving 18 bases between the germline ends. The CDR3 totals 15 residues. CDR3 in DNA: TGTGCCAGCAGCTTCGTTCAGCGCAATGTTGGTGAGCAGTTCTTC. Its protein product is CASSFVQRNVGEQFF.

This clonotype is a singleton in its sample. With a much larger clone just one base away, this may be a read error. The rearrangement links TRBV7-8 to TRBJ1-4; 8 bases line up with TRBD1. The CDR3 consists of 16 residues. The germline gives CDR1 SGHVS, CDR2 FQNEAQ. CDR3 DNA sequence: TGTGCCAGCAGCCGACAGGGGCCGTCTCCTAATGACAAACTGTTTTTT. Amino acid sequence: CASSRQGPSPNDKLFF.